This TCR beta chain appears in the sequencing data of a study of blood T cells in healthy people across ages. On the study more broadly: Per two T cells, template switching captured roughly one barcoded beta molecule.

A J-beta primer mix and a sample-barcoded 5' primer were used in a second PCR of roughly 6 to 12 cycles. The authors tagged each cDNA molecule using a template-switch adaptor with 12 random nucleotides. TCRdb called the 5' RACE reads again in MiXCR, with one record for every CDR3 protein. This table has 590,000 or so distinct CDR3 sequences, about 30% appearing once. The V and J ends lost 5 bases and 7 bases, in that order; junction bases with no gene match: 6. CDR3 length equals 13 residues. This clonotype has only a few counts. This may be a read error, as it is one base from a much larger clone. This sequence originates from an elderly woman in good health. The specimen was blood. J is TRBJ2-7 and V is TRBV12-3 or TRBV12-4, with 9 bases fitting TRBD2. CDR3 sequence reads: CASSGTSFDEQYF. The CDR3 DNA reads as TGTGCCAGCAGTGGGACTAGCTTCGATGAGCAGTACTTC.